The subject of this entry is one TCR beta chain. These data belong to a study of blood T cell repertoires in COVID-19. Sequencing used immunoSEQ multiplex PCR; TCRdb keeps in-frame clones, though not all of them. The top ten clones hold under 15% of a sample with a few hundred thousand clones, roughly 90% of them seen once. This CDR3 spans 15 amino acids. With V trimmed by 7 bases and J by 4 bases, 8 bases remained unmatched. In germline, CDR1 is SGDLS, CDR2 YYNGEE. The source material was peripheral blood. The chain joins TRBV9 to TRBJ2-5; 12 bases are shared with TRBD2. The sequence was collected from a woman between 55 and 75 years old with acute or convalescent COVID-19. CDR3 loop: CASSRLAGERETQYF. The CDR3 DNA sequence: TGTGCCAGCTCCCGACTAGCGGGAGAACGAGAGACCCAGTACTTC.